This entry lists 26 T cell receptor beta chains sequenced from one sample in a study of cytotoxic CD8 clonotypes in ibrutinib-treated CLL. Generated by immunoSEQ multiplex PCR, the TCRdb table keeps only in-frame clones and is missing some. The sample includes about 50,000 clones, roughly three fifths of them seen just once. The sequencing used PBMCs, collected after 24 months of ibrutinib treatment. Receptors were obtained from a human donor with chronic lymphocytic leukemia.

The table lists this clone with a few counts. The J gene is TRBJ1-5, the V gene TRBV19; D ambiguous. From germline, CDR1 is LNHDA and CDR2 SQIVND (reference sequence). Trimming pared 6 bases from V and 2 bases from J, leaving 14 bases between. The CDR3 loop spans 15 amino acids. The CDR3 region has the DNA TGTGCCAGTAGCACCGGGCCTGGACGCAATCAGCCCCAGCATTTT. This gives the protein CASSTGPGRNQPQHF.

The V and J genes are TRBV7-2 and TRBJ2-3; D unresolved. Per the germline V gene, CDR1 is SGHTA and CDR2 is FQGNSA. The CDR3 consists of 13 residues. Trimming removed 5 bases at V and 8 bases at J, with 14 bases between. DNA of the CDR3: TGTGCCAGCAGCCGTACAAGGGAAGGTACGCAGTATTTT. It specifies CASSRTREGTQYF.

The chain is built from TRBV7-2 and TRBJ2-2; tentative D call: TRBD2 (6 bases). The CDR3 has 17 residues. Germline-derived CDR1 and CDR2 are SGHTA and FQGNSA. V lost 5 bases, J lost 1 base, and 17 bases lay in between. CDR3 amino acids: CASSPNWGSGNTGELFF. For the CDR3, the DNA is TGTGCCAGCAGCCCTAACTGGGGTAGCGGGAACACCGGGGAGCTGTTTTTT.

The chain's CDR3 is CASGPRGAYNEQFF. The DNA for the CDR3 is TGTGCCAGCGGTCCGAGGGGCGCCTACAATGAGCAGTTCTTC. The chain has TRBV5-4 and TRBJ2-1; D is possibly TRBD1 or TRBD2 (5 bases each). V was shortened by 7 bases and J by 2 bases, with 13 bases between the two germline ends. CDR1 and CDR2 (germline): SGHNT, YYREEE (reference sequence). The CDR3 extends over 14 amino acids. Full variable domain (remainder filled in from reference TRBV5-4 and TRBJ2-1): ETGVTQSPTHLIKTRGQQVTLRCSSQSGHNTVSWYQQALGQGPQFIFQYYREEENGRGNFPPRFSGLQFPNYSSELNVNALELDDSALYLCASGPRGAYNEQFFGPGTRLTVL.

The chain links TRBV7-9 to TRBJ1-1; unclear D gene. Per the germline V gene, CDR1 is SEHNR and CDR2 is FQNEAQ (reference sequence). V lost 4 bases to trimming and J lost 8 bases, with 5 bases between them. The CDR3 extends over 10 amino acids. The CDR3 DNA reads TGTGCCAGCAGCTCCCAGGAAGCTTTCTTT. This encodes CASSSQEAFF.

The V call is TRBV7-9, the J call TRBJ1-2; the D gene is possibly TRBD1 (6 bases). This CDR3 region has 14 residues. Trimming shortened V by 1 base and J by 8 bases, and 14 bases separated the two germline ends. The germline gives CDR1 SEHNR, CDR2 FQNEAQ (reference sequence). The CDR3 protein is CASSLVQGQRGYTF. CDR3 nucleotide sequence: TGTGCCAGCAGCTTAGTTCAGGGGCAACGCGGCTACACCTTC.

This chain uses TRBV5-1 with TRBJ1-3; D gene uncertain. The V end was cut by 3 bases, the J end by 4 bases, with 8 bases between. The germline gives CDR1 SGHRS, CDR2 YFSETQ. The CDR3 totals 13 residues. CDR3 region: CASSSTTGNTIYF. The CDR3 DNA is TGCGCCAGCAGCTCAACCACAGGAAACACCATATATTTT.

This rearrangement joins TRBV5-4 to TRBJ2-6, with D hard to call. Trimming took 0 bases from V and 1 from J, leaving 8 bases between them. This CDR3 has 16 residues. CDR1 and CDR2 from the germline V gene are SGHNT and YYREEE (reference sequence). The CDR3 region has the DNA TGTGCCAGCAGCTTGGATGGCTTATCTGGGGCCAACGTCCTGACTTTC. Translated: CASSLDGLSGANVLTF.

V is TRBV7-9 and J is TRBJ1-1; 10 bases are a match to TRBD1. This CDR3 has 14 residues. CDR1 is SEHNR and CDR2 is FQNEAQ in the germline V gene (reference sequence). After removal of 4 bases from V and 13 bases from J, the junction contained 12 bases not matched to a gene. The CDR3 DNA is TGTGCCAGCAGCTCCGAATTTGGACAGGGGGTCGATTTCTTT. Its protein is CASSSEFGQGVDFF.

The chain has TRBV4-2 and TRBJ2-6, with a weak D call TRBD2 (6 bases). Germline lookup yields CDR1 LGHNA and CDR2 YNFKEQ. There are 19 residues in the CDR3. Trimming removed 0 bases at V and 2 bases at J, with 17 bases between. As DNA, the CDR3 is TGTGCCAGCAGCCAAGATGGGGCGGGGCCACCCCCTGGGGCCAACGTCCTGACTTTC. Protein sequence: CASSQDGAGPPPGANVLTF.

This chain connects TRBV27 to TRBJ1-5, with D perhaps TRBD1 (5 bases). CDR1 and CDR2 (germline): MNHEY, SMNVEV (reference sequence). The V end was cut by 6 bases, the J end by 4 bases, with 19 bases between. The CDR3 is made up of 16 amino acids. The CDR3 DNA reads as TGTGCCAGCAGACCCACAGGTAGCATGGAGAATCAGCCCCAGCATTTT. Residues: CASRPTGSMENQPQHF.

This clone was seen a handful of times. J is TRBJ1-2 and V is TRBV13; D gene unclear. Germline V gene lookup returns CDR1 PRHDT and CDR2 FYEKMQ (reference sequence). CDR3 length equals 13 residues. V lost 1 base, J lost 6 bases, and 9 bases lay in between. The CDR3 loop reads CASSLEGVDGYTF. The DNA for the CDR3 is TGTGCCAGCAGCTTAGAGGGCGTCGATGGCTACACCTTC.

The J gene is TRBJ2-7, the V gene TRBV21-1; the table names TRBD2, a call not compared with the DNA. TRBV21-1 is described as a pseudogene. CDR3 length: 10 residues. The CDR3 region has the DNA TGTGCCAGCAGCACTCCTGAGCAGTACTTC. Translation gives CASSTPEQYF.

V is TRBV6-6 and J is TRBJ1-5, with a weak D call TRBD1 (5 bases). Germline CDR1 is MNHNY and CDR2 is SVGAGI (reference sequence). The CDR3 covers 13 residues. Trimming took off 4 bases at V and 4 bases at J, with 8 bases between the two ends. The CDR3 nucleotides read TGTGCCAGCAGTTGGGACGTAAATCAGCCCCAGCATTTT. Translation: CASSWDVNQPQHF.

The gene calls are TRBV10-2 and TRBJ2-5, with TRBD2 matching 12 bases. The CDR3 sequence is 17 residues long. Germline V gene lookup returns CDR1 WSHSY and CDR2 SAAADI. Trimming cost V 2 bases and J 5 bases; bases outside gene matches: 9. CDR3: CASSEVASGGAEETQYF. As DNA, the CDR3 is TGCGCCAGCAGTGAGGTAGCTAGCGGGGGGGCCGAGGAGACCCAGTACTTC.

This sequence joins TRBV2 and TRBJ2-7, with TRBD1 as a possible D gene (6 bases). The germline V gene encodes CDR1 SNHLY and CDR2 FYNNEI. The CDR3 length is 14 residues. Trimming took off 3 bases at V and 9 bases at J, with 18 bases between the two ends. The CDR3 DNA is TGTGCCAGCAGTGAGCGTCGGGGCGGCAGGGGGCAGTACTTC. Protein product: CASSERRGGRGQYF.

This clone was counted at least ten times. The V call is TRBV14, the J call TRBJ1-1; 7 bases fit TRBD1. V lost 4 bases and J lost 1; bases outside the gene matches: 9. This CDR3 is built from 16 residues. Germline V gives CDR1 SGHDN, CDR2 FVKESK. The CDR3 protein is CASSPHWWTGNTEAFF. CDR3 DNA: TGTGCCAGCAGCCCGCATTGGTGGACAGGGAACACTGAAGCTTTCTTT.

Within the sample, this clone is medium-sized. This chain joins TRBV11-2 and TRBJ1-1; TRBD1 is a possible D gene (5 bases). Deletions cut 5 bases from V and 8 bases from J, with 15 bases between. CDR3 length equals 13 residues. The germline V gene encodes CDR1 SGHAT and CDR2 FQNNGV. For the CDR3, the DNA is TGTGCCAGCAGCCTAACCCGGGGGAGGGAAGCTTTCTTT. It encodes CASSLTRGREAFF.

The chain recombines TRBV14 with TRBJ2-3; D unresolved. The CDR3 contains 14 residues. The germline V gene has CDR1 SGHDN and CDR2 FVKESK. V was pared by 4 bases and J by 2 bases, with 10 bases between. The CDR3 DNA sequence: TGTGCCAGCAGCCGTCCCAGCGTCACAGATACGCAGTATTTT. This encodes CASSRPSVTDTQYF.

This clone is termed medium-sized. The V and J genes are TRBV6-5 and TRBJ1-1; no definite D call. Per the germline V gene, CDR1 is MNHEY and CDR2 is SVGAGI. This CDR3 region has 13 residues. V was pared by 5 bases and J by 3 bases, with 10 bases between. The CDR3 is CASSEAFHTEAFF. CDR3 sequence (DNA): TGTGCCAGCAGTGAAGCGTTTCACACTGAAGCTTTCTTT.

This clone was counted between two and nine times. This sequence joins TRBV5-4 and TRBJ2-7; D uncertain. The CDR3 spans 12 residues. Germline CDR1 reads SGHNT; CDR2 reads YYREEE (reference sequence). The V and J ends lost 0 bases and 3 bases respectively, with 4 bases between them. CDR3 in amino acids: CASSLDNYEQYF. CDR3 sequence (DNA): TGTGCCAGCAGCTTGGACAACTACGAGCAGTACTTC.

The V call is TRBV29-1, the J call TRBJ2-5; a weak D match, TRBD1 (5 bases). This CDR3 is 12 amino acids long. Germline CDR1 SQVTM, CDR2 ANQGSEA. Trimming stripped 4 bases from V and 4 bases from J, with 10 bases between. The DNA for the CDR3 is TGCAGCGTTGGGGCCCAGGGAGAGACCCAGTACTTC. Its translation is CSVGAQGETQYF.

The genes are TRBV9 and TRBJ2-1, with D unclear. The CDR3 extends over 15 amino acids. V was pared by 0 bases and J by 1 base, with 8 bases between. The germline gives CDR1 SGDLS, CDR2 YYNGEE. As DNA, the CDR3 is TGTGCCAGCAGCGTAGCGGGTGAATCCTACAATGAGCAGTTCTTC. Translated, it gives CASSVAGESYNEQFF.

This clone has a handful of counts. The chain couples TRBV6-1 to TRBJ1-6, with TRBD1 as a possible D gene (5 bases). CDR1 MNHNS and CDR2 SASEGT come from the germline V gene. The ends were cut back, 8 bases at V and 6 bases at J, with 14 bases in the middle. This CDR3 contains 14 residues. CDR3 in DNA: TGTGCCAGCGGGACGGAGGTACCTAATTCACCCCTCCACTTT. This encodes CASGTEVPNSPLHF.

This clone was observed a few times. The CDR3 region is CASSVAPGGNTEAFF. In DNA form, the CDR3 reads TGTGCCAGCAGCGTAGCTCCCGGGGGAAACACTGAAGCTTTCTTT. The gene calls are TRBV9 and TRBJ1-1; a possible D gene is TRBD1 (5 bases). The length of the CDR3 is 15 residues. The V gene lost 0 bases and the J gene lost 2 bases, with 11 bases spanning the gap. Germline values: CDR1 SGDLS, CDR2 YYNGEE.

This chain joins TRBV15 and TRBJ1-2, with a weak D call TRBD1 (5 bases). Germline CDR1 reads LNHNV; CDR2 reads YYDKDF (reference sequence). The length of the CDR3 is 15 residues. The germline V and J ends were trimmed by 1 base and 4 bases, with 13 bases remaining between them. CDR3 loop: CATSRVGGITYGYTF. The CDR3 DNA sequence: TGTGCCACCAGCAGAGTCGGGGGGATTACCTATGGCTACACCTTC.